Listed here is a single T cell receptor beta chain. Its antigen is not identified. One end of the junction varies from germline; a read error may be responsible. The CDR3 spans 13 residues. Per the germline V gene, CDR1 is ENHRY and CDR2 is SYGVKD. The entry originates in a study of tumor-infiltrating lymphocytes in primary liver carcinoma. Study-level background: Patients were men and women aged 30 to 69 years.

Starting from approximately 470 ng of total RNA, TCR beta cDNA was produced with a primer in the constant region. Libraries covering TCR beta were generated through three nested multiplex PCR rounds (using a slightly modified ARM-PCR). A C-beta reverse primer was combined with TRBV1-TRBV30 forward primers in the first two PCR rounds, and each round had approximately 9 cycles. TCRdb re-analysed the multiplex PCR reads in MiXCR, keeping a single row per CDR3 protein. Of some 110,000 distinct CDR3 sequences in the sample, roughly 80% were seen once. Taking 20-30 mg of unsorted bulk tissue, the authors co-extracted RNA and DNA. Every tumor yielded five separate sampled regions. Broader study findings: Pairs of tumor regions overlapped more than tumor-adjacent and tumor-blood pairs did.

The sequencing sample was made of liver tumor tissue from sampling region 3. Subset defined: tumor region T3, left-lateral pole. The V and J genes are TRBV10-3 and TRBJ1-2; tentative D call: TRBD1 (5 bases). This receptor was taken from a man between 40 and 49 years old with primary liver carcinoma and hepatitis B virus infection. The CDR3 protein is CTISGASKTGYTF. The DNA of the CDR3 is TGTACCATCAGTGGGGCCAGCAAAACTGGCTACACCTTC.